These 25 T cell receptor beta chains were sequenced from one sample in a study of blood T cell repertoires in COVID-19. Only in-frame clones appear in the TCRdb table, and some are missing; sequencing was by immunoSEQ multiplex PCR. This sample carries about 250,000 clones, around 86% of them seen once, and the ten largest clones take around 15%. The sample was PBMCs or T cells enriched from blood (not recorded which). The receptors come from a man between 18 and 29 years old who had recovered from COVID-19.

The rearrangement links TRBV28 to TRBJ1-2, with TRBD1 identical over 7 bases. The V gene's germline CDR1 is MDHEN and CDR2 SYDVKM. The CDR3 runs 13 residues. Unmatched junction bases numbered 7, after V lost 6 bases and J lost 6 bases. CDR3 amino acids: CASSPRRGDGYTF. The DNA of the CDR3 is TGTGCCAGCAGCCCCCGCAGGGGGGATGGCTACACCTTC.

The rearrangement links TRBV6-5 to TRBJ1-6; D perhaps matches TRBD1 (5 bases). CDR1 MNHEY and CDR2 SVGAGI come from the germline V gene. The CDR3 totals 15 residues. The V end lost 7 bases, the J end lost 0 bases, and 10 bases lay between the germline ends. In DNA form, the CDR3 reads TGTGCCAGCAAAACCGACAGCTCCTATAATTCACCCCTCCACTTT. Encoded protein: CASKTDSSYNSPLHF.

The rearrangement links TRBV7-2 to TRBJ1-4; 8 bases are a match to TRBD1. Germline-derived CDR1 and CDR2 are SGHTA and FQGNSA. With V trimmed by 4 bases and J by 10 bases, 5 bases remained unmatched. The CDR3 has 13 amino acids. This CDR3 reads CASSSTGVGKLFF. CDR3 nucleotide sequence: TGTGCCAGCAGCTCGACAGGGGTGGGAAAACTGTTTTTT.

The chain uses TRBV28 and TRBJ2-7; 7 nucleotides align to TRBD1. Germline V gene lookup returns CDR1 MDHEN and CDR2 SYDVKM. The junction had 8 bases not matched to a gene; V was cut back by 7 bases and J by 2 bases. This CDR3 contains 14 residues. CDR3 residues: CASNPGQPAYEQYF. The CDR3, as DNA: TGTGCCAGCAATCCGGGACAGCCGGCCTACGAGCAGTACTTC.

The rearrangement uses TRBV19 and TRBJ1-2; 12 nucleotides align to TRBD1. With V trimmed by 9 bases and J by 7 bases, 9 bases remained unmatched. The CDR3 totals 14 residues. Germline values: CDR1 LNHDA, CDR2 SQIVND (reference sequence). CDR3 coding DNA: TGTGCCAGCAGAGCGGGACAGGGGGCTGGTGGCTACACCTTC. Residues: CASRAGQGAGGYTF.

This chain connects TRBV7-8 to TRBJ2-1, with TRBD2 matching over 9 bases. CDR1 SGHVS and CDR2 FQNEAQ come from the germline V gene. J was trimmed by 8 bases and V by 1 base; bases with no gene match: 6. This CDR3 has 15 amino acids. The CDR3 is CASSLVAGGPHEQFF. For the CDR3, the DNA is TGTGCCAGCAGCTTAGTCGCGGGAGGGCCTCATGAGCAGTTCTTC.

This rearrangement joins TRBV10-3 to TRBJ2-3, with 11 nucleotides matching TRBD2. V was pared by 9 bases and J by 5 bases, with 4 bases of the junction left unmatched. The CDR3 loop spans 13 amino acids. Germline values: CDR1 ENHRY, CDR2 SYGVKD. CDR3 DNA: TGTGCCATTACTAGCGGGAGTAGAGATACGCAGTATTTT. Its protein product is CAITSGSRDTQYF.

Only a few counts were recorded for this clone. The chain carries TRBV9 and TRBJ1-1, with D uncertain. V was trimmed by 3 bases and J by 1 base, leaving 13 bases between them. CDR3 length: 15 amino acids. Germline assignment: CDR1 SGDLS and CDR2 YYNGEE. In nucleotides, the CDR3 is TGTGCCAGCAGCGGGGCAGGTGGAGGGAACACTGAAGCTTTCTTT. This codes for CASSGAGGGNTEAFF. Using reference TRBV9 and TRBJ1-1 for the parts outside the CDR3, the full variable domain is DSGVTQTPKHLITATGQRVTLRCSPRSGDLSVYWYQQSLDQGLQFLIQYYNGEERAKGNILERFSAQQFPDLHSELNLSSLELGDSALYFCASSGAGGGNTEAFFGQGTRLTVV.

The count of this clone is one. The chain links TRBV15 to TRBJ2-3; a weak D match, TRBD2 (5 bases). The CDR3 sequence is 16 residues long. V lost 5 bases, J lost 4 bases, and 19 bases lay in between. Per germline, CDR1 LNHNV and CDR2 YYDKDF (reference sequence). The CDR3, as DNA: TGTGCCACCAGCGGGGATAGCGAGAGTGGGGCAGATACGCAGTATTTT. Its translation: CATSGDSESGADTQYF.

CDR3 amino acids: CATSDLGSQSPGKNIQYF. The CDR3 DNA reads TGTGCCACCAGTGATCTTGGGTCCCAATCCCCAGGTAAAAACATTCAGTACTTC. The chain uses TRBV24-1 and TRBJ2-4; D not certain. CDR1 is KGHDR and CDR2 is SFDVKD in the germline V gene. The V and J ends lost 3 bases and 4 bases respectively, with 21 bases between them. The CDR3 runs to 18 residues.

CDR3 residues: CASSLGTSDNEQFF. DNA for the CDR3: TGCGCCAGCAGCTTGGGGACTAGCGATAATGAGCAGTTCTTC. V is TRBV5-1 and J is TRBJ2-1; TRBD2 agrees at 9 bases. Germline assignment: CDR1 SGHRS and CDR2 YFSETQ. The V gene end was trimmed by 0 bases and the J gene end by 7 bases; junction bases not matched to a gene: 2. The CDR3 has 14 residues.

As for this clone: The identical CDR3 is also encoded by other nucleotide sequences in the sample. The rearrangement joins TRBV29-1 to TRBJ1-1; perhaps TRBD1 as D (6 bases). V shed 4 bases and J shed 1 base, with 10 bases lying between them. Germline-derived CDR1 and CDR2 are SQVTM and ANQGSEA. This CDR3 region has 13 residues. The CDR3 region has the DNA TGCAGCGTTGTGCCCAGGGGGAACACTGAAGCTTTCTTT. It encodes CSVVPRGNTEAFF.

The V and J genes are TRBV14 and TRBJ1-2; a weak D match, TRBD1 (5 bases). This CDR3 is built from 13 residues. CDR1 and CDR2 from the germline V gene are SGHDN and FVKESK. Trimming left V 4 bases short and J 5 bases short, with 11 bases between. In DNA form, the CDR3 reads TGTGCCAGCAGCCGGGGCACGAATTATGGCTACACCTTC. Translation: CASSRGTNYGYTF.

V usage is TRBV3-1 (or the pseudogene TRBV3-2) and J usage is TRBJ2-7, with 10 bases aligning to TRBD1. Germline values: CDR1 LGHDT, CDR2 YNNKEL (reference sequence). The CDR3 loop spans 14 amino acids. V gave up 5 bases and J gave up 7 bases; unmatched junction bases: 8. CDR3 loop: CASSYTPGQGEQYF. The CDR3 bases are TGTGCCAGCAGCTATACTCCGGGACAGGGGGAGCAGTACTTC.

The chain uses TRBV6-5 and TRBJ2-1, with 7 bases aligning to TRBD2. The CDR3 is 14 amino acids. Germline CDR1 is MNHEY and CDR2 is SVGAGI. The junction had 6 bases not matched to a gene; V was cut back by 2 bases and J by 8 bases. The CDR3 loop reads CASSYVSGRDEQFF. The CDR3 DNA reads TGTGCCAGCAGTTACGTGTCAGGGAGGGATGAGCAGTTCTTC.

In DNA form, the CDR3 reads TGCGCCAGCTTTGGAGCTTCCTACGAGCAGTACTTC. It is translated as CASFGASYEQYF. This chain connects TRBV4-1 to TRBJ2-7; D unclear. The CDR3 loop spans 12 amino acids. The germline gives CDR1 MGHRA, CDR2 YSYEKL. V was cut by 8 bases and J by 1 base, with 9 bases left in between.

This chain joins TRBV5-1 and TRBJ2-5; no clear D gene. The germline V and J ends were trimmed by 0 bases and 3 bases, with 9 bases remaining between them. CDR3 length: 14 residues. CDR1 and CDR2 from the germline V gene are SGHRS and YFSETQ. In nucleotides, the CDR3 is TGCGCCAGCAGCTTGGTGCCAGGCAAAGAGACCCAGTACTTC. Translation: CASSLVPGKETQYF. Variable domain in full (rest from reference TRBV5-1 and TRBJ2-5): KAGVTQTPRYLIKTRGQQVTLSCSPISGHRSVSWYQQTPGQGLQFLFEYFSETQRNKGNFPGRFSGRQFSNSRSEMNVSTLELGDSALYLCASSLVPGKETQYFGPGTRLLVL.

The chain is built from TRBV14 and TRBJ1-2; a weak D match, TRBD1 (5 bases). The CDR3 is made up of 13 amino acids. V gave up 1 base and J gave up 4 bases, with 7 bases separating them. The V gene's germline CDR1 is SGHDN and CDR2 FVKESK. For the CDR3, the DNA is TGTGCCAGCAGCCAAGGACAGCTCTATGGCTACACCTTC. Its translation is CASSQGQLYGYTF.

The V and J genes are TRBV5-1 and TRBJ1-1; D is possibly TRBD1 (6 bases). Looked up from germline, CDR1 is SGHRS and CDR2 is YFSETQ. This CDR3 contains 15 residues. With 2 bases removed from V and 4 bases from J, the gap between germline ends came to 15 bases. The chain's CDR3 is CASSLQGLGATEAFF. The DNA of the CDR3 is TGCGCCAGCAGCTTACAGGGTCTTGGTGCCACTGAAGCTTTCTTT. Combining the CDR3 with reference TRBV5-1 and TRBJ1-1 gives the whole variable domain KAGVTQTPRYLIKTRGQQVTLSCSPISGHRSVSWYQQTPGQGLQFLFEYFSETQRNKGNFPGRFSGRQFSNSRSEMNVSTLELGDSALYLCASSLQGLGATEAFFGQGTRLTVV.

V gene TRBV3-1 (or the pseudogene TRBV3-2) combines with J gene TRBJ2-3, with TRBD2 as a possible D gene (5 bases). Trimming removed 3 bases at V and 1 base at J, with 5 bases between. The V gene's germline CDR1 is LGHDT and CDR2 YNNKEL (reference sequence). This CDR3 contains 13 residues. The DNA of the CDR3 is TGTGCCAGCAGCCACGGGGGCACAGATACGCAGTATTTT. Amino acids: CASSHGGTDTQYF.

The count of this clone is one. The chain uses TRBV28 and TRBJ2-7; D uncertain. This CDR3 has 13 amino acids. The V and J ends lost 2 bases and 7 bases respectively, with 12 bases between them. Per the germline V gene, CDR1 is MDHEN and CDR2 is SYDVKM. The CDR3 is CASSLGPCREQYF. In DNA, the CDR3 is TGTGCCAGCAGTTTAGGCCCCTGCAGAGAGCAGTACTTC.

The chain carries TRBV6-5 and TRBJ2-7, with TRBD1 matching over 9 bases. V lost 8 bases, J lost 7 bases, and 12 bases stayed unmatched. Germline V lookup: CDR1 MNHEY, CDR2 SVGAGI. The CDR3 totals 14 residues. CDR3 loop: CASGRRDRAPEQYF. Here the CDR3 DNA reads TGTGCCAGCGGACGGCGGGACAGGGCTCCTGAGCAGTACTTC.

J is TRBJ2-1 and V is TRBV24-1; TRBD2 aligns across 10 bases. V gave up 5 bases and J gave up 9 bases; unmatched junction bases: 9. The CDR3 is 15 residues long. Germline CDR1 and CDR2: KGHDR and SFDVKD. The CDR3 region is CATSGIVAGGGEQFF. CDR3 nucleotide sequence: TGTGCCACCAGTGGTATAGTAGCGGGGGGCGGTGAGCAGTTCTTC.

The chain couples TRBV11-3 to TRBJ1-1; D is possibly TRBD1 (5 bases). The V gene's germline CDR1 is SGHNT and CDR2 YENEEA. The CDR3 sequence is 16 residues long. V was pared by 2 bases and J by 3 bases, with 16 bases between. CDR3 bases: TGTGCCAGCAGCTTATTCAAGGGGAGGGGCGACACTGAAGCTTTCTTT. This encodes CASSLFKGRGDTEAFF.

Here the CDR3 reads CASSSTGTGLVDEQFF. CDR3 in DNA: TGTGCCAGCAGCAGTACCGGGACAGGGTTAGTTGATGAGCAGTTCTTC. The chain combines TRBV21-1 with TRBJ2-1; TRBD1, the table's D call, was not compared with the DNA. TRBV21-1 is a pseudogene segment. The CDR3 runs to 16 residues.